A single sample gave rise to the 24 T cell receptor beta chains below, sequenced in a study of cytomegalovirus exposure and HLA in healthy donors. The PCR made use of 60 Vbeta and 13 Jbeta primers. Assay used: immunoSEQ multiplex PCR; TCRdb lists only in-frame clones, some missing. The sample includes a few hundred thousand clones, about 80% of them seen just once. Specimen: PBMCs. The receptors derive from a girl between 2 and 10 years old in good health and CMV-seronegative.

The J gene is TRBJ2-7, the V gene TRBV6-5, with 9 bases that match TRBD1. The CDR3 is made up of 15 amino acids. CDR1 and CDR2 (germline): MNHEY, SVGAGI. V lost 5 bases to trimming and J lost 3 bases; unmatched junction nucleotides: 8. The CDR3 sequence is CASSRTTDRGYEQYF. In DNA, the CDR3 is TGTGCCAGCAGTCGGACGACGGACAGGGGCTACGAGCAGTACTTC.

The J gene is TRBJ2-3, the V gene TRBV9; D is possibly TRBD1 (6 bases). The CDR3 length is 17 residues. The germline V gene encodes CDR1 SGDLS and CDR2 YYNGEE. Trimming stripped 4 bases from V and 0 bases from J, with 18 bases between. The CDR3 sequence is CASSSTGTLHSTDTQYF. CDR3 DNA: TGTGCCAGCAGCTCCACCGGGACACTCCATAGCACAGATACGCAGTATTTT.

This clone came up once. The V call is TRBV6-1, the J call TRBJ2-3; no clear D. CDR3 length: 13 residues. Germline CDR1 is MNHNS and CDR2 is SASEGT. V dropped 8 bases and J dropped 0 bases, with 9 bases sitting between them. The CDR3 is CASVRSSTDTQYF. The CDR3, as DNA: TGTGCCAGCGTACGGAGTAGCACAGATACGCAGTATTTT.

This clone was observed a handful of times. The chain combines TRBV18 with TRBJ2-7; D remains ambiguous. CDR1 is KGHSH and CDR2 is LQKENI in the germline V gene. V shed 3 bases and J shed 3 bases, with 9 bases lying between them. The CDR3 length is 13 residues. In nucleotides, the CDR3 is TGTGCCAGCTCACCGGGCAGCTACTACGAGCAGTACTTC. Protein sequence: CASSPGSYYEQYF.

CDR3 in DNA: TGTGCCAGCAGCTTAACCAACAGGGACGGGGAGCTGTTTTTT. Residues: CASSLTNRDGELFF. The rearrangement uses TRBV7-3 and TRBJ2-2; D might be TRBD1 (6 bases). This CDR3 is built from 14 residues. V was clipped by 0 bases and J by 7 bases, with 9 bases between them. In germline, CDR1 is SGHTA, CDR2 FQGTGA.

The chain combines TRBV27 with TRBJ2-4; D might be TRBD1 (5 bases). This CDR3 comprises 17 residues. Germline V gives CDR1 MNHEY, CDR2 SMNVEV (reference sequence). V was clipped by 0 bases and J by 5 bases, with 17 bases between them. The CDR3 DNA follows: TGTGCCAGCAGTTTATCAGGCGGTAGGGGAATGGAAAACATTCAGTACTTC. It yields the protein CASSLSGGRGMENIQYF.

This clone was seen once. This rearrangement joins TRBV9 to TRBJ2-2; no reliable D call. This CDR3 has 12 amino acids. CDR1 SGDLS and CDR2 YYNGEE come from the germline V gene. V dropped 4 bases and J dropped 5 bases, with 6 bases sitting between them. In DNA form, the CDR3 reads TGTGCCAGCAGCCGGGTGACCGGGGAGCTGTTTTTT. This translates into CASSRVTGELFF.

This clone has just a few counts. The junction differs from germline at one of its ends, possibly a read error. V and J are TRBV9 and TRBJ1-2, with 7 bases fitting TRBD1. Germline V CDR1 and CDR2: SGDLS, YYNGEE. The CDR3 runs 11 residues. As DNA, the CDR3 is TGTGCCAGCAGTTCCGGGACAGCCTTGGACTTC. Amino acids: CASSSGTALDF.

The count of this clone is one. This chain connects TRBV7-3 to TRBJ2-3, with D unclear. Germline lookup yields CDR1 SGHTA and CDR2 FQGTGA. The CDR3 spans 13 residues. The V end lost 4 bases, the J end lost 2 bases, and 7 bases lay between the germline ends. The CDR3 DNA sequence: TGTGCCAGCAGCTCGAGAGACACAGATACGCAGTATTTT. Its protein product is CASSSRDTDTQYF.

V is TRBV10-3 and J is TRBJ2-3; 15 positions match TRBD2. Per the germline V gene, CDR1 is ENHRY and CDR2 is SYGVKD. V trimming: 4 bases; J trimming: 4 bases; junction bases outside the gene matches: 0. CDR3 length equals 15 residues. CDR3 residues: CAISGTSGRADTQYF. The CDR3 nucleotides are TGTGCCATCAGTGGGACTAGCGGGAGGGCAGATACGCAGTATTTT.

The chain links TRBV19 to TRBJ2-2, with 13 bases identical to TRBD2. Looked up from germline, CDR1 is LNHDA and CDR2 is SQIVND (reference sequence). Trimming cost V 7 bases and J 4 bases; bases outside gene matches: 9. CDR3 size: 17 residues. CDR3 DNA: TGTGCCAGTACCTGGACTAGCGGGAGAGTGGGCACCGGGGAGCTGTTTTTT. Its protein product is CASTWTSGRVGTGELFF.

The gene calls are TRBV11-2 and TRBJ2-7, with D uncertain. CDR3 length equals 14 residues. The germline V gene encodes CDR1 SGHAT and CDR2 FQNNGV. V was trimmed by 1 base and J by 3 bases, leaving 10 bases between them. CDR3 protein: CASSLVIDNYEQYF. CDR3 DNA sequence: TGTGCCAGCAGCTTAGTCATTGACAACTACGAGCAGTACTTC.

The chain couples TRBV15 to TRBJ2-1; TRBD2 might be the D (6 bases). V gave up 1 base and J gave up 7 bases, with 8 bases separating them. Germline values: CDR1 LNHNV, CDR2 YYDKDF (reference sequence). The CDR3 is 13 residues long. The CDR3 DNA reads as TGTGCCACCAGCAGAGCGACTAGGAATGAGCAGTTCTTC. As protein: CATSRATRNEQFF. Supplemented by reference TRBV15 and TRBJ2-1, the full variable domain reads DAMVIQNPRYQVTQFGKPVTLSCSQTLNHNVMYWYQQKSSQAPKLLFHYYDKDFNNEADTPDNFQSRRPNTSFCFLDIRSPGLGDTAMYLCATSRATRNEQFFGPGTRLTVL.

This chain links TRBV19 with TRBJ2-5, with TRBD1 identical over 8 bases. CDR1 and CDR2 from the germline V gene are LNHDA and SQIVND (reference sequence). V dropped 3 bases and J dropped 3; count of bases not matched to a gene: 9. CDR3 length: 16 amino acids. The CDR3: CASSIYKGTGKETQYF. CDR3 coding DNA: TGTGCCAGTAGTATCTACAAAGGGACAGGAAAAGAGACCCAGTACTTC.

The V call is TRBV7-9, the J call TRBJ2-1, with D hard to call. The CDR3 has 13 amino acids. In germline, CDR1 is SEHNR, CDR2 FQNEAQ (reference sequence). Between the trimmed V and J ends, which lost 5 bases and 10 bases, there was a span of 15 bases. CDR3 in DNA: TGTGCCAGCAGCCTAAGTCCCCCATGGGAGCAGTTCTTC. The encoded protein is CASSLSPPWEQFF.

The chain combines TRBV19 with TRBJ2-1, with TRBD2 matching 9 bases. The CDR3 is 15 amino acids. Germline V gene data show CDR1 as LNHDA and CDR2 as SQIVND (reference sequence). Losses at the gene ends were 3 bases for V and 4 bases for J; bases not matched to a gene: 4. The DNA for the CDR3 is TGTGCCAGTAGTATGGATGCGGGAGGGTACAATGAGCAGTTCTTC. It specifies CASSMDAGGYNEQFF. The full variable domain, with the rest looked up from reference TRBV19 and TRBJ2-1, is DGGITQSPKYLFRKEGQNVTLSCEQNLNHDAMYWYRQDPGQGLRLIYYSQIVNDFQKGDIAEGYSVSREKKESFPLTVTSAQKNPTAFYLCASSMDAGGYNEQFFGPGTRLTVL.

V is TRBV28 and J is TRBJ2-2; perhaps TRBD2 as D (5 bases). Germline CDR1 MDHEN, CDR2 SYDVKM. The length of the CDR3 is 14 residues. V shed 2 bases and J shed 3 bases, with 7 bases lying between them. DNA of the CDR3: TGTGCCAGCAGTTTAGCGGGCTACACCGGGGAGCTGTTTTTT. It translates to CASSLAGYTGELFF.

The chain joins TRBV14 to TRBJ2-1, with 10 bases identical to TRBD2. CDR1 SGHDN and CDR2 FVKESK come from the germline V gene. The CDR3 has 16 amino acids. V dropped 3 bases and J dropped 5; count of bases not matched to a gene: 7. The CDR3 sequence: CASSQPRTSGNNEQFF. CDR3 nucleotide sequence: TGTGCCAGCAGCCAGCCACGGACTAGCGGAAACAATGAGCAGTTCTTC.

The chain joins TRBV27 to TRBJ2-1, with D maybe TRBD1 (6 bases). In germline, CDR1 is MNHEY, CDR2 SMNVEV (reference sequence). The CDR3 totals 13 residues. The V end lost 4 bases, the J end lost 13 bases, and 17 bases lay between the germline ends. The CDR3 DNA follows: TGTGCCAGCAGTTCTCCGACAGGCCAAGCACAGTTCTTC. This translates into CASSSPTGQAQFF.

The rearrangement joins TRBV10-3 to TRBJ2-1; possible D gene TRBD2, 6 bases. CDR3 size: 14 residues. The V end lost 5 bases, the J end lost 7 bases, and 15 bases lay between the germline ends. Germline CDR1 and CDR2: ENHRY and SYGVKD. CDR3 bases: TGTGCCATCAGTCGGGCCCCCCGGGGGAATGAGCAGTTCTTC. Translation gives CAISRAPRGNEQFF.

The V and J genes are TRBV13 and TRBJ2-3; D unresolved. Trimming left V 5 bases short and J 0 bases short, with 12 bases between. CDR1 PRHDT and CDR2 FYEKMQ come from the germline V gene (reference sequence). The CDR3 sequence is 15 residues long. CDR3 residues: CASSVRALSTDTQYF. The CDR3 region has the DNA TGTGCCAGCAGCGTGCGAGCCCTTAGCACAGATACGCAGTATTTT.

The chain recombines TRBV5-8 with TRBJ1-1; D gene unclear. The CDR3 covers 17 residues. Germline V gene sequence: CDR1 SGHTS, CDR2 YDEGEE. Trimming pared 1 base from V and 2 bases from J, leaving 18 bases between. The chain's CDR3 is CASSLPPARGGNTEAFF. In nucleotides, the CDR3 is TGTGCCAGCAGCTTGCCTCCCGCCCGGGGAGGAAACACTGAAGCTTTCTTT.

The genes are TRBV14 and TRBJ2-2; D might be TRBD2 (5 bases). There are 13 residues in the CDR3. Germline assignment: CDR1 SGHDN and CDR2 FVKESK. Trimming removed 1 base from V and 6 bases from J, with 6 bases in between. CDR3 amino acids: CASSQAGSGELFF. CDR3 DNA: TGTGCCAGCAGCCAAGCGGGGTCCGGGGAGCTGTTTTTT.

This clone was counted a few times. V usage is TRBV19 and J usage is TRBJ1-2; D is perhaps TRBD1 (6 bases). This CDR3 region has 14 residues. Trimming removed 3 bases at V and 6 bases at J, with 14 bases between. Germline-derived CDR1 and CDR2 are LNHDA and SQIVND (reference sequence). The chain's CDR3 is CASSIPGTRNGYTF. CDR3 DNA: TGTGCCAGTAGTATTCCCGGGACAAGAAATGGCTACACCTTC.